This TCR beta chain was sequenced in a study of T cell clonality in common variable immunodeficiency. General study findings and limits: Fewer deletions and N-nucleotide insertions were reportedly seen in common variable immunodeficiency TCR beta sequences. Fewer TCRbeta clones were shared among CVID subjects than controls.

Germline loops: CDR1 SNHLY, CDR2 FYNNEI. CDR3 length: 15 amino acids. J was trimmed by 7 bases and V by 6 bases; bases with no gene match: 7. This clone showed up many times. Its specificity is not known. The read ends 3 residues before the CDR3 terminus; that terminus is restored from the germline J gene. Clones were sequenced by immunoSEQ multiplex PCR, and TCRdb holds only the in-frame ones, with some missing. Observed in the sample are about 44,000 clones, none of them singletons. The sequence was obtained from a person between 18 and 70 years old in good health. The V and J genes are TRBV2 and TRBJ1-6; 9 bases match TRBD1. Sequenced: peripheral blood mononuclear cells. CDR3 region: CASRGQGKSNSPLHF. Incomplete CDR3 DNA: TGTGCCAGCAGAGGACAGGGGAAGTCCAATTCACCC.